These T cell receptor beta chains were read from a single sample in a study of T cell responses to AZD1222 COVID-19 vaccine. Produced via immunoSEQ multiplex PCR; TCRdb's table is partial and in-frame only. The sample has fewer than 120,000 clones; 88% are singletons. The sample was peripheral blood, taken on day 0 of AZD1222 vaccination. Receptors originate from an adult in good health. CDR3s include the opening cysteine and the closing phenylalanine or tryptophan. The order of the fields is CDR3 DNA, CDR3 protein, V gene, clone size, D gene, J gene. D genes are given only for firm matches. Some rows have no size entry. The others give once, few or many, or a class for an expanded clone.

DNA: TGTGCCAGCAGCAAAAGGACGGGTTCACCCCTCCACTTT
CDR3: CASSKRTGSPLHF
V: TRBV21-1
size: once
D: NA
J: TRBJ1-6

DNA: TGTGCCAGCAGCTTCGATGACAGGGGCTACGAGCAGTACTTC
CDR3: CASSFDDRGYEQYF
V: TRBV7-6
size: NA
D: TRBD1
J: TRBJ2-7

DNA: TGTGCCAGCAGCTTGGTTTTGGAGAATGAGCAGTTCTTC
CDR3: CASSLVLENEQFF
V: TRBV5-8
size: NA
D: NA
J: TRBJ2-1

DNA: TGTGCTAGTGGTCCGCGTCTGGGCAATGAGCAGTTCTTC
CDR3: CASGPRLGNEQFF
V: TRBV12-5
size: once
D: NA
J: TRBJ2-1

DNA: TGTGCCAGCAGCTTGGGACAGGAGCAGTTCTTC
CDR3: CASSLGQEQFF
V: TRBV6-5
size: NA
D: TRBD1
J: TRBJ2-1

DNA: TGTGCCAGCAGCTTTACAGACCTCTCTGGAAACACCATATATTTT
CDR3: CASSFTDLSGNTIYF
V: TRBV5-8
size: NA
D: NA
J: TRBJ1-3

DNA: TGTGCCAGCAGCTTGGATAGTTTTTCCCCCTACGAGCAGTACTTC
CDR3: CASSLDSFSPYEQYF
V: TRBV5-6
size: NA
D: NA
J: TRBJ2-7

DNA: TGTGCCAGCAGCCCAGGTTGGGGGGCTCGCATGAACACTGAAGCTTTCTTT
CDR3: CASSPGWGARMNTEAFF
V: TRBV5-8
size: NA
D: NA
J: TRBJ1-1

DNA: TGTGCCAGCAGGGGGGGACAGATCCTCTATGGCTACACCTTC
CDR3: CASRGGQILYGYTF
V: TRBV6-5
size: NA
D: TRBD1
J: TRBJ1-2

DNA: TGTGCCAGCAGCCTAGGAGGGAACACCGGGGAGCTGTTTTTT
CDR3: CASSLGGNTGELFF
V: TRBV7-9
size: NA
D: NA
J: TRBJ2-2

DNA: TGTGCCAGCAGCTTAGTGGTGGGACTGGAGCAGTACTTC
CDR3: CASSLVVGLEQYF
V: TRBV7-2
size: NA
D: NA
J: TRBJ2-7

DNA: TGTGCCAGCAGCACAACAGGGTCAGGGACTGAAGCTTTCTTT
CDR3: CASSTTGSGTEAFF
V: TRBV9
size: NA
D: NA
J: TRBJ1-1

DNA: TGCAGTGGCCTCGCTAGCGGGCGGCAGTTCTTC
CDR3: CSGLASGRQFF
V: TRBV20-1
size: NA
D: TRBD2
J: TRBJ2-1

DNA: TGTGCCAGCTCCCCGTCGGGCGGCAATCAGCCCCAGCATTTT
CDR3: CASSPSGGNQPQHF
V: TRBV5-5
size: NA
D: NA
J: TRBJ1-5

DNA: TGTGCCAGTAGAGGAGATTATAGCAATCAGCCCCAGCATTTT
CDR3: CASRGDYSNQPQHF
V: TRBV19
size: NA
D: NA
J: TRBJ1-5

DNA: TGTGCCAGCACCTTGGGGCTAGCGGGGGGAAATGAGCAGTTCTTC
CDR3: CASTLGLAGGNEQFF
V: TRBV6-5
size: once
D: TRBD2
J: TRBJ2-1

DNA: TGTGCCAGCAGCCAAGTCCACGAGCAGTACTTC
CDR3: CASSQVHEQYF
V: TRBV3-1/TRBV3-2
size: NA
D: NA
J: TRBJ2-7

DNA: TGTGCCAGCAGCTTACGTGAAAAACTGTTTTTT
CDR3: CASSLREKLFF
V: TRBV3-1/TRBV3-2
size: NA
D: NA
J: TRBJ1-4

DNA: TGTGCCAGCAGTTTCGGGGGTTGGACTGAAGCTTTCTTT
CDR3: CASSFGGWTEAFF
V: TRBV27
size: NA
D: NA
J: TRBJ1-1

DNA: TGTGCCAGTAGTATACGCGGGAGGGCCGTTGACACCGGGGAGCTGTTTTTT
CDR3: CASSIRGRAVDTGELFF
V: TRBV19
size: NA
D: TRBD2
J: TRBJ2-2

DNA: TGTGCCAGCAGTCCCCCCGGGAGGACTAATGAAAAACTGTTTTTT
CDR3: CASSPPGRTNEKLFF
V: TRBV6-5
size: NA
D: NA
J: TRBJ1-4

DNA: TGTGCCAGCAAAAGCGGGAGGGCCAGGGCAGATACGCAGTATTTT
CDR3: CASKSGRARADTQYF
V: TRBV3-1/TRBV3-2
size: NA
D: TRBD2
J: TRBJ2-3

DNA: TGTGCCTGGAGGGAGCCCCTCAGGTCCGGCTACACCTTC
CDR3: CAWREPLRSGYTF
V: TRBV30
size: few
D: NA
J: TRBJ1-2

DNA: TGTGCCAGCAGCTACCGGCGGGGGCTTGAGCAGTACTTC
CDR3: CASSYRRGLEQYF
V: TRBV6-6
size: NA
D: NA
J: TRBJ2-7

DNA: TGTGCCTGGGCACAGGGAACCTATGGCTACACCTTC
CDR3: CAWAQGTYGYTF
V: TRBV30
size: NA
D: NA
J: TRBJ1-2

DNA: TGTGCCAGTAGCCGTTGGGAGGCTGGAAACACCATATATTTT
CDR3: CASSRWEAGNTIYF
V: TRBV19
size: NA
D: NA
J: TRBJ1-3

DNA: TGTGCCAGCAGCGTGTCGACAGGGAACCTCCACTTT
CDR3: CASSVSTGNLHF
V: TRBV9
size: NA
D: TRBD1
J: TRBJ1-6

DNA: TGTGCCAGCAGCCAATTGACACTACCCGAATTATCGCAGTATTTT
CDR3: CASSQLTLPELSQYF
V: TRBV16
size: NA
D: NA
J: TRBJ2-3

DNA: TGCAGTGCTAGTTCGGGACAGAGAGGCTACACCTTC
CDR3: CSASSGQRGYTF
V: TRBV20-1
size: NA
D: TRBD1
J: TRBJ1-2

DNA: TGTGCCAGCAGTTTAGCGCCTACCGCCAACAATGAGCAGTTCTTC
CDR3: CASSLAPTANNEQFF
V: TRBV27
size: NA
D: NA
J: TRBJ2-1

DNA: TGTGCCCTAGATGGCGACGAGCAGTACTTC
CDR3: CALDGDEQYF
V: TRBV7-9
size: NA
D: NA
J: TRBJ2-7

DNA: TGTGCCAGCAGTTGGAGCCAGTCTATGAATTCACCCCTCCACTTT
CDR3: CASSWSQSMNSPLHF
V: TRBV27
size: few
D: NA
J: TRBJ1-6

DNA: TGTGCCAGCAGTTACTCGAGGGGGGCAATGAACACTGAAGCTTTCTTT
CDR3: CASSYSRGAMNTEAFF
V: TRBV6-5
size: NA
D: NA
J: TRBJ1-1

DNA: TGTGCCAGCAGACCGGACAGAAGAACCCCCGACCACTATGGCTACACCTTC
CDR3: CASRPDRRTPDHYGYTF
V: TRBV27
size: few
D: NA
J: TRBJ1-2

DNA: TGTGCCAGCAGACCTGACGCGAGCAATCAGCCCCAGCATTTT
CDR3: CASRPDASNQPQHF
V: TRBV2
size: NA
D: NA
J: TRBJ1-5

DNA: TGTGCCATCAGTGAGAAGGGGAACAATGAGCAGTTCTTC
CDR3: CAISEKGNNEQFF
V: TRBV10-3
size: NA
D: NA
J: TRBJ2-1

DNA: TGTGCCAGCAGCTCCTACAGGGGTCCCCGCTCTGGGGCCAACGTCCTGACTTTC
CDR3: CASSSYRGPRSGANVLTF
V: TRBV11-2
size: NA
D: TRBD1
J: TRBJ2-6

DNA: TGTGCCAGCAGCTTAAAACAGGGGATTAACTATGGCTACACCTTC
CDR3: CASSLKQGINYGYTF
V: TRBV7-9
size: NA
D: TRBD1
J: TRBJ1-2

DNA: TGTGCCAGCAGCTTAGGACCGGGACTGAGAGGCTACGAGCAGTACTTC
CDR3: CASSLGPGLRGYEQYF
V: TRBV13
size: once
D: NA
J: TRBJ2-7

DNA: TGTGCCAGCAGTTTAAGGCGCCAAGCCACAGATACGCAGTATTTT
CDR3: CASSLRRQATDTQYF
V: TRBV27
size: NA
D: NA
J: TRBJ2-3

DNA: TGTGCCAGCAGCTTAGCTAAAGGGCACCCTAATGAAAAACTGTTTTTT
CDR3: CASSLAKGHPNEKLFF
V: TRBV7-6
size: NA
D: NA
J: TRBJ1-4

DNA: TGCGCCAGCAGCTGGCTTCCTAGCGGGGACCTCTACGAGCAGTACTTC
CDR3: CASSWLPSGDLYEQYF
V: TRBV5-1
size: NA
D: TRBD2
J: TRBJ2-7

DNA: TGTAGACAGGGTTTTACTGGCTACACCTTC
CDR3: CRQGFTGYTF
V: TRBV3-1/TRBV3-2
size: NA
D: TRBD1
J: TRBJ1-2

DNA: TGCAGCGTTGGGCAAGGGAACGAGCAGTACTTC
CDR3: CSVGQGNEQYF
V: TRBV29-1
size: many
D: NA
J: TRBJ2-7

DNA: TGTGCCATCAGTGACTCCGGAAGGGGGCTTGGCTACACCTTC
CDR3: CAISDSGRGLGYTF
V: TRBV10-3
size: NA
D: TRBD1
J: TRBJ1-2

DNA: TGTGCCAGCAGCCCCTCGACAGGCCGTAGCAATCAGCCCCAGCATTTT
CDR3: CASSPSTGRSNQPQHF
V: TRBV7-6
size: NA
D: NA
J: TRBJ1-5

DNA: TGCGCCAGCAGCTTGGAGTCCCCCTCCCACTATGGCTACACCTTC
CDR3: CASSLESPSHYGYTF
V: TRBV5-1
size: few
D: NA
J: TRBJ1-2

DNA: TGTGCCAGTACTTCCGGACAGCTCTATAATTCACCCCTCCACTTT
CDR3: CASTSGQLYNSPLHF
V: TRBV19
size: once
D: NA
J: TRBJ1-6

DNA: TGTGCCAGCAGTGAGTCCGCCGGTAGCAATCAGCCCCAGCATTTT
CDR3: CASSESAGSNQPQHF
V: TRBV6-1
size: NA
D: NA
J: TRBJ1-5

DNA: TGTGCCAGCAGCCAATCCGGGACTACCTACAATGAGCAGTTCTTC
CDR3: CASSQSGTTYNEQFF
V: TRBV14
size: NA
D: TRBD2
J: TRBJ2-1

DNA: TGTGCCAGCAGTTTATGGGGGGGGCGAAATCAGCCCCAGCATTTT
CDR3: CASSLWGGRNQPQHF
V: TRBV27
size: NA
D: NA
J: TRBJ1-5

DNA: TGTGCCAGCAGCTTACTGGGATTTCAGCCCCAGCATTTT
CDR3: CASSLLGFQPQHF
V: TRBV5-6
size: NA
D: NA
J: TRBJ1-5

DNA: TGTGCCAGTAACACCTTAGGGTGGGAGGGTAGCACAGATACGCAGTATTTT
CDR3: CASNTLGWEGSTDTQYF
V: TRBV19
size: NA
D: TRBD2
J: TRBJ2-3

DNA: TGTGCTAGTGGTTTGATCCGGGACAGGGGTTTATCTGGAAACACCATATATTTT
CDR3: CASGLIRDRGLSGNTIYF
V: TRBV12-5
size: NA
D: TRBD1
J: TRBJ1-3

DNA: TGTGCCACCAGTGATGGGACAGCCCGCTCCTTTTCTTATGGCTACACCTTC
CDR3: CATSDGTARSFSYGYTF
V: TRBV24-1
size: NA
D: TRBD1
J: TRBJ1-2

DNA: TGTGCCAGCAGAAGCGAATGGGATTCATGGTCGGAGACCCAGTACTTC
CDR3: CASRSEWDSWSETQYF
V: TRBV6-6
size: NA
D: NA
J: TRBJ2-5